This T cell receptor (beta chain) was obtained from a study of T cells in localized non-small cell lung cancer. Study conclusions and caveats: Among the tissues sampled, uninvolved adjacent lung had the highest T cell clonality, above tumor.

Sequencing was performed with immunoSEQ multiplex PCR; in TCRdb, only in-frame clones are kept and a portion is missing. The sample has roughly 90,000 clones, roughly 88% seen once. Worth noting for this clone: Its antigen is undetermined.

CDR1 is SGHVS and CDR2 is FQNEAQ in the germline V gene. This CDR3 spans 14 amino acids. V lost 3 bases to trimming and J lost 3 bases, with 11 bases between them. This sequence joins TRBV7-8 and TRBJ1-1, with D hard to call. Here the sequenced sample was PBMCs, taken before any cancer treatment. This clonotype originated in a woman aged 35-70 years with stage II squamous cell lung carcinoma. For the CDR3, the DNA is TGTGCCAGCAGCTTGAGGGATTTTTACACTGAAGCTTTCTTT. Encoded protein: CASSLRDFYTEAFF.